The 29 T cell receptor beta chains below come from one sample, sequenced in a study of identifying expanded T cells in peripheral blood. TCRdb's table, derived via immunoSEQ multiplex PCR, lists solely in-frame clones and lacks some. The table lists around 100,000 clones, approximately 88% of them singletons. The sample taken for sequencing was blood. These receptors all stem from a person between 18 and 75 years old in good health.

This chain links TRBV10-1 with TRBJ2-2; 8 bases are a match to TRBD1. The CDR3 length is 15 residues. V dropped 6 bases and J dropped 0; count of bases not matched to a gene: 3. The germline V gene encodes CDR1 WNHNN and CDR2 SYGVQD (reference sequence). The CDR3 region has the DNA TGCGCCAGCAGCGCGGGACAGGCGAACACCGGGGAGCTGTTTTTT. Encoded protein: CASSAGQANTGELFF.

The rearrangement uses TRBV5-1 and TRBJ1-3; D gene unclear. Germline CDR1 reads SGHRS; CDR2 reads YFSETQ. Trimming removed 0 bases from V and 0 bases from J, with 10 bases in between. This CDR3 region has 16 residues. The CDR3 spells CASSLGTANSGNTIYF. CDR3 DNA: TGCGCCAGCAGCTTGGGGACGGCGAACTCTGGAAACACCATATATTTT. The complete variable domain, with remaining parts taken from reference TRBV5-1 and TRBJ1-3, reads KAGVTQTPRYLIKTRGQQVTLSCSPISGHRSVSWYQQTPGQGLQFLFEYFSETQRNKGNFPGRFSGRQFSNSRSEMNVSTLELGDSALYLCASSLGTANSGNTIYFGEGSWLTVV.

J is TRBJ1-2 and V is TRBV6-1; D may be TRBD1 (5 bases). CDR3 length: 13 residues. Germline CDR1 reads MNHNS; CDR2 reads SASEGT. V lost 6 bases, J lost 8 bases, and 16 bases lay in between. Here the CDR3 DNA reads TGTGCCAGCAGCTCCGGGACGTTCGTGGGCTACACCTTC. This gives the protein CASSSGTFVGYTF.

This clone is a singleton in its sample. This CDR3 is CASSQETDPNYGYTF. The CDR3 DNA sequence: TGCGCCAGCAGCCAAGAGACAGACCCAAACTATGGCTACACCTTC. The chain recombines TRBV4-3 with TRBJ1-2; D may be TRBD1 (5 bases). The CDR3 contains 15 residues. CDR1 LGHNA and CDR2 YSLEER come from the germline V gene. The V and J ends lost 0 bases and 2 bases respectively, with 10 bases between them.

The gene calls are TRBV19 and TRBJ1-2; 10 nucleotides agree with TRBD1. This CDR3 contains 14 residues. CDR1 LNHDA and CDR2 SQIVND come from the germline V gene (reference sequence). J was trimmed by 8 bases and V by 11 bases; bases with no gene match: 14. CDR3 loop: CAAQGTGERSGYTF. Written as DNA, the CDR3 is TGTGCCGCCCAAGGGACAGGGGAAAGGTCAGGCTACACCTTC.

The chain carries TRBV6-5 and TRBJ2-7, with 11 bases that match TRBD1. Trimming cost V 0 bases and J 7 bases; bases outside gene matches: 8. The germline V gene has CDR1 MNHEY and CDR2 SVGAGI. This CDR3 comprises 16 residues. CDR3 amino acids: CASSYSTSGTGGEQYF. The CDR3 region has the DNA TGTGCCAGCAGTTACTCAACCTCCGGGACAGGGGGAGAGCAGTACTTC.

The rearrangement links TRBV5-1 to TRBJ1-4, with 8 nucleotides matching TRBD1. This CDR3 is 15 amino acids long. V lost 4 bases, J lost 7 bases, and 9 bases stayed unmatched. From germline, CDR1 is SGHRS and CDR2 YFSETQ. The CDR3 DNA reads TGCGCCAGCAGCCCCATGACAGGGGCATCTGAAAAACTGTTTTTT. It codes for CASSPMTGASEKLFF.

The J gene is TRBJ2-1, the V gene TRBV10-3; D unclear. V lost 4 bases and J lost 1, with 5 bases in between. The CDR3 has 13 residues. Germline values: CDR1 ENHRY, CDR2 SYGVKD. This chain's CDR3 is CAISVSSYNEQFF. The CDR3 nucleotides read TGTGCCATCAGTGTCTCTTCCTACAATGAGCAGTTCTTC.

The chain couples TRBV5-1 to TRBJ1-2; 9 nucleotides agree with TRBD1. Germline CDR1 SGHRS, CDR2 YFSETQ. The CDR3 has 14 amino acids. Unmatched junction bases numbered 9, after V lost 4 bases and J lost 8 bases. CDR3: CASSTTGGFKGYTF. The CDR3 DNA sequence: TGCGCCAGCAGCACGACAGGGGGGTTTAAAGGCTACACCTTC.

This chain connects TRBV19 to TRBJ2-5, with D hard to call. Trimming left V 3 bases short and J 1 base short, with 12 bases between. Germline CDR1 reads LNHDA; CDR2 reads SQIVND (reference sequence). The CDR3 extends over 15 amino acids. CDR3 region: CASSIKYFTQETQYF. CDR3 nucleotide sequence: TGTGCCAGTAGTATTAAGTATTTCACCCAAGAGACCCAGTACTTC.

This chain connects TRBV30 to TRBJ1-1, with D perhaps TRBD1 (6 bases). The germline V gene encodes CDR1 GTSNPN and CDR2 SVGIG (reference sequence). V lost 3 bases to trimming and J lost 1 base, with 15 bases between them. The CDR3 length is 15 residues. The CDR3 spells CAWRRGDGWNTEAFF. Written as DNA, the CDR3 is TGTGCCTGGAGGAGGGGGGACGGCTGGAACACTGAAGCTTTCTTT. Supplemented by reference TRBV30 and TRBJ1-1, the full variable domain reads SQTIHQWPATLVQPVGSPLSLECTVEGTSNPNLYWYRQAAGRGLQLLFYSVGIGQISSEVPQNLSASRPQDRQFILSSKKLLLSDSGFYLCAWRRGDGWNTEAFFGQGTRLTVV.

The sample holds one count of this clone. J is TRBJ1-1 and V is TRBV5-1, with TRBD1 as a possible D gene (5 bases). The germline gives CDR1 SGHRS, CDR2 YFSETQ. V was trimmed by 4 bases and J by 1 base, leaving 11 bases between them. The length of the CDR3 is 14 residues. CDR3 DNA sequence: TGCGCCAGCAGCCCTCAGGGTGCGAACACTGAAGCTTTCTTT. Amino acids: CASSPQGANTEAFF.

This chain joins TRBV5-4 and TRBJ1-1; 10 bases line up with TRBD1. The CDR3 contains 14 residues. J gave up 3 bases and V 4 bases, and 3 bases lay outside the gene matches. Germline lookup yields CDR1 SGHNT and CDR2 YYREEE (reference sequence). This CDR3 is CASSRQGADTEAFF. In nucleotides, the CDR3 is TGTGCCAGCAGCCGACAGGGGGCAGACACTGAAGCTTTCTTT.

As regards this clone: The germline gene is not matched at one end of the junction; a read error may be the cause. V gene TRBV29-1 combines with J gene TRBJ2-2; TRBD1 aligns across 7 bases. Germline V gene sequence: CDR1 SQVTM, CDR2 ANQGSEA. The CDR3 has 16 residues. CDR3 sequence (DNA): TGCAGCGTTAGAGAAACAGGGGCCCCTAAACACCGGGGAGCTGTTTTT. It specifies CSVRETGAPKHRGAVF.

This chain links TRBV29-1 with TRBJ2-1; the match to TRBD2 covers 7 bases. Germline-derived CDR1 and CDR2 are SQVTM and ANQGSEA. Losses at the gene ends were 5 bases for V and 0 bases for J; bases not matched to a gene: 7. The CDR3 spans 15 residues. DNA for the CDR3: TGCAGCGTTTCTCCTCGACTAGCCTCCTACAATGAGCAGTTCTTC. It codes for CSVSPRLASYNEQFF.

This sequence joins TRBV19 and TRBJ1-1; 7 positions agree with TRBD1. The V gene's germline CDR1 is LNHDA and CDR2 SQIVND (reference sequence). V was clipped by 10 bases and J by 9 bases; unmatched bases: 14. This CDR3 spans 13 amino acids. This CDR3 is CATEGERGGKAFF. The CDR3 nucleotides are TGTGCCACTGAGGGGGAGAGAGGGGGCAAAGCTTTCTTT.

V gene TRBV5-4 combines with J gene TRBJ1-1; D uncertain. The CDR3 totals 12 residues. Germline V CDR1 and CDR2: SGHNT, YYREEE (reference sequence). Trimming removed 0 bases from V and 8 bases from J, with 8 bases in between. CDR3 nucleotide sequence: TGTGCCAGCAGCTTGGGGCAGAACGAAGCTTTCTTT. Amino acid sequence: CASSLGQNEAFF. The complete variable domain, with remaining parts taken from reference TRBV5-4 and TRBJ1-1, reads ETGVTQSPTHLIKTRGQQVTLRCSSQSGHNTVSWYQQALGQGPQFIFQYYREEENGRGNFPPRFSGLQFPNYSSELNVNALELDDSALYLCASSLGQNEAFFGQGTRLTVV.

The V gene is TRBV10-3, the J gene TRBJ2-3; 8 nucleotides line up with TRBD1. The ends lost 3 bases at V and 6 bases at J; junction bases unmatched: 8. From germline, CDR1 is ENHRY and CDR2 SYGVKD. The CDR3 runs 15 residues. CDR3 in amino acids: CAISDDRGGWDTQYF. As DNA, the CDR3 is TGTGCCATCAGTGACGACAGGGGAGGATGGGATACGCAGTATTTT.

This chain connects TRBV2 to TRBJ1-2; possible D gene TRBD1, 5 bases. The CDR3 has 12 amino acids. Germline-derived CDR1 and CDR2 are SNHLY and FYNNEI. Trimming took 5 bases from V and 3 from J, leaving 7 bases between them. CDR3 sequence (DNA): TGTGCCAGCAGTCCAGGGTACTATGGCTACACCTTC. This encodes CASSPGYYGYTF.

This clone has just one count. V gene TRBV14 combines with J gene TRBJ1-1; D uncertain. Looked up from germline, CDR1 is SGHDN and CDR2 is FVKESK. The CDR3 runs 14 residues. V shed 0 bases and J shed 4 bases, with 9 bases lying between them. The chain's CDR3 is CASSQDHLGTEAFF. The CDR3 DNA follows: TGTGCCAGCAGCCAAGATCATCTGGGCACTGAAGCTTTCTTT.

The rearrangement links TRBV9 to TRBJ2-7; D possibly uses TRBD1 or TRBD2 (6 bases each). The germline gives CDR1 SGDLS, CDR2 YYNGEE. The germline V and J ends were trimmed by 4 bases and 6 bases, with 20 bases remaining between them. The CDR3 extends over 15 amino acids. The CDR3 DNA is TGTGCCAGCAGCCAAAGGGGGGAGAGAGGACTCGAGCAGTACTTC. This sequence encodes CASSQRGERGLEQYF.

The genes are TRBV4-2 and TRBJ2-1; 13 nucleotides match TRBD2. The J segment lost 0 bases and the V segment lost 4 bases, leaving 3 bases of the junction unmatched. The CDR3 extends over 17 amino acids. The V gene's germline CDR1 is LGHNA and CDR2 YNFKEQ. The CDR3 coding sequence is TGTGCCAGCAGCCCCGGGACTAGCGGGACCTCCTACAATGAGCAGTTCTTC. It encodes CASSPGTSGTSYNEQFF.

This clone was picked up a small number of times. The chain has TRBV14 and TRBJ1-2, with D perhaps TRBD1 (6 bases). The CDR3 length is 14 residues. Germline V lookup: CDR1 SGHDN, CDR2 FVKESK. Deletions cut 3 bases from V and 3 bases from J, with 11 bases between. CDR3 protein: CASSQQGPYYGYTF. The CDR3 DNA is TGTGCCAGCAGCCAGCAGGGGCCATACTATGGCTACACCTTC.

The rearrangement joins TRBV18 to TRBJ1-2, with 8 bases that match TRBD1. Germline-derived CDR1 and CDR2 are KGHSH and LQKENI. J was trimmed by 3 bases and V by 0 bases; bases with no gene match: 3. The CDR3 length is 15 residues. The CDR3 region has the DNA TGTGCCAGCTCACCACCGGGACAGGATTACTATGGCTACACCTTC. It translates to CASSPPGQDYYGYTF. Complete variable domain (other parts from reference TRBV18 and TRBJ1-2): NAGVMQNPRHLVRRRGQEARLRCSPMKGHSHVYWYRQLPEEGLKFMVYLQKENIIDESGMPKERFSAEFPKEGPSILRIQQVVRGDSAAYFCASSPPGQDYYGYTFGSGTRLTVV.

This clone was seen more than once but under ten times. This sequence joins TRBV29-1 and TRBJ1-3, with D possibly TRBD1 on 5 matching bases. V was cut by 2 bases and J by 4 bases, with 9 bases left in between. The CDR3 contains 13 residues. In germline, CDR1 is SQVTM, CDR2 ANQGSEA. In DNA form, the CDR3 reads TGCAGCGTTGAATCGAACAGGGGAAACACCATATATTTT. Protein: CSVESNRGNTIYF.

The chain links TRBV27 to TRBJ1-2, with D possibly TRBD1 on 5 matching bases. Trimming shortened V by 2 bases and J by 9 bases, and 10 bases separated the two germline ends. Germline CDR1 reads MNHEY; CDR2 reads SMNVEV (reference sequence). The CDR3 is 12 residues long. This CDR3 reads CASSLRGGRYTF. The CDR3 DNA is TGTGCCAGCAGTTTACGTGGGGGTCGCTACACCTTC.

The chain carries TRBV6-5 and TRBJ2-5; 8 positions agree with TRBD2. Trimming took 5 bases from V and 4 from J; bases not matched to a gene: 3. Per germline, CDR1 MNHEY and CDR2 SVGAGI. The CDR3 spans 13 residues. CDR3 residues: CASSTREGETQYF. For the CDR3, the DNA is TGTGCCAGCAGTACCCGGGAGGGAGAGACCCAGTACTTC.

This clone was seen only once. The gene calls are TRBV18 and TRBJ2-7; TRBD1 agrees at 7 bases. V dropped 0 bases and J dropped 4; count of bases not matched to a gene: 6. CDR3 size: 15 residues. The germline CDR1 and CDR2 sequences are KGHSH and LQKENI. The DNA of the CDR3 is TGTGCCAGCTCACCACCGGGACAGAAGAGATACGAGCAGTACTTC. This gives the protein CASSPPGQKRYEQYF.

J is TRBJ2-2 and V is TRBV7-9; D gene uncertain. Germline V gene sequence: CDR1 SEHNR, CDR2 FQNEAQ (reference sequence). The CDR3 runs to 15 residues. Trimming left V 2 bases short and J 6 bases short, with 13 bases between. The DNA for the CDR3 is TGTGCCAGCAGCTTATCTCCCTCGGACGCCGGGGAGCTGTTTTTT. This encodes CASSLSPSDAGELFF.